These T cell receptor beta chains were read from a single sample in a study of OX40 agonist ivuxolimab in advanced cancers. Profiled with immunoSEQ multiplex PCR; TCRdb holds only in-frame clones, not every one. Among roughly 58,000 clones listed, roughly 89% were seen once. The sample consisted of CD4+ or CD8+ T cells sorted from blood, taken in a trial of the OX40 agonist ivuxolimab. The source is an adult with an advanced solid tumor such as melanoma, head and neck, liver or kidney cancer. Both conserved end residues are part of each CDR3. D genes are given only for firm matches. The size of a clone is reported for some rows only, either as once, few or many, or as a class for expanded clones.

TRBD2,TRBV18,TRBJ2-2,.,CASSPSGRSNTGELFF,TGTGCCAGCTCACCAAGCGGGAGGTCGAACACCGGGGAGCTGTTTTTT
.,TRBV4-2,TRBJ1-2,.,CASSHQVSYYGYTF,TGTGCCAGCAGCCATCAAGTCAGTTACTATGGCTACACCTTC
TRBD2,TRBV7-9,TRBJ2-1,.,CASSSRLAGIYNEQFF,TGTGCCAGCAGCTCGAGACTAGCGGGAATATACAATGAGCAGTTCTTC
TRBD1,TRBV7-9,TRBJ2-1,.,CASSSSGTGYNEQFF,TGTGCCAGCAGCTCCTCCGGGACAGGGTACAATGAGCAGTTCTTC
TRBD1,TRBV7-9,TRBJ1-6,.,CASSKPTGVYNSPLHF,TGTGCCAGCAGCAAGCCGACAGGGGTTTATAATTCACCCCTCCACTTT
.,TRBV9,TRBJ2-6,.,CASSVVGANVLTF,TGTGCCAGCAGCGTCGTTGGGGCCAACGTCCTGACTTTC
.,TRBV28,TRBJ1-1,.,CASSLAPRGPFTEAFF,TGTGCCAGCAGTTTAGCTCCGAGAGGGCCCTTCACTGAAGCTTTCTTT
.,TRBV19,TRBJ1-1,.,CASSTVGGAGEAFF,TGTGCCAGTAGCACCGTGGGGGGGGCTGGTGAAGCTTTCTTT
TRBD1,TRBV6-7,TRBJ2-7,.,CASSYSGRGPYEQYF,TGTGCCAGCAGTTACTCGGGCAGGGGGCCCTACGAGCAGTACTTC
.,TRBV10-3,TRBJ2-1,.,CAISVFGGRGEQFF,TGTGCCATCAGTGTCTTCGGGGGCCGCGGTGAGCAGTTCTTC
TRBD1,TRBV27,TRBJ2-7,.,CASSFRQGTYEQYF,TGTGCCAGCAGTTTTCGACAGGGGACCTACGAGCAGTACTTC
.,TRBV19,TRBJ1-5,.,CASSIGQGGNQPQHF,TGTGCCAGTAGTATAGGGCAGGGCGGCAATCAGCCCCAGCATTTT
.,TRBV2,TRBJ1-2,.,CASSVPGRNINYGYTF,TGTGCCAGCAGTGTCCCGGGACGGAATATTAACTATGGCTACACCTTC
.,TRBV13,TRBJ2-3,.,CASSHGALSDTQYF,TGTGCCAGCAGCCACGGGGCCCTATCAGATACGCAGTATTTT
TRBD1,TRBV27,TRBJ2-1,.,CASSIKPRTGRNEQFF,TGTGCCAGCAGTATAAAACCCCGGACAGGGCGAAATGAGCAGTTCTTC
.,TRBV7-3,TRBJ2-5,.,CASSLTGGAETQYF,TGTGCCAGCAGCTTAACGGGGGGCGCAGAGACCCAGTACTTC
.,TRBV10-3,TRBJ1-6,few,CAISQDRNNNSPLHF,TGTGCCATCAGTCAGGACAGAAATAATAATTCACCCCTCCACTTT
.,TRBV7-8,TRBJ1-1,.,CASSQSRNTEAFF,TGTGCCAGCAGCCAAAGCCGGAACACTGAAGCTTTCTTT
.,TRBV7-3,TRBJ2-3,.,CASGSTGDKTDTQYF,TGTGCCAGCGGCTCGACAGGCGATAAGACAGATACGCAGTATTTT
.,TRBV7-6,TRBJ2-5,.,CASSPRTPGPETQYF,TGTGCCAGCAGCCCGCGGACCCCTGGGCCAGAGACCCAGTACTTC
TRBD2,TRBV27,TRBJ2-7,.,CASSWGVLAGLVSYEQYF,TGTGCCAGCAGTTGGGGTGTTCTAGCGGGGTTGGTCTCCTACGAGCAGTACTTC
TRBD1,TRBV7-9,TRBJ1-1,.,CASSGMTGEGTEAFF,TGTGCCAGCAGCGGAATGACAGGGGAGGGCACTGAAGCTTTCTTT
TRBD1,TRBV28,TRBJ1-5,.,CASSGGQGGNQPQHF,TGTGCCAGCAGTGGCGGACAGGGGGGCAATCAGCCCCAGCATTTT
TRBD2,TRBV28,TRBJ2-7,.,CASSFSGSYEQYF,TGTGCCAGCAGTTTTAGCGGGAGCTACGAGCAGTACTTC
.,TRBV4-1,TRBJ1-1,.,CASSQRDTEAFF,TGCGCCAGCAGCCAAAGGGACACTGAAGCTTTCTTT
.,TRBV19,TRBJ2-1,.,CASSAPGAETYNEQFF,TGTGCCAGTAGTGCCCCTGGGGCAGAGACCTACAATGAGCAGTTCTTC
.,TRBV25-1,TRBJ2-1,.,CASSKPGLPNIEQFF,TGTGCCAGCAGTAAGCCGGGACTGCCAAATATTGAGCAGTTCTTC
TRBD1,TRBV18,TRBJ1-1,.,CASSEGQPLNTEAFF,TGTGCCAGCTCCGAGGGACAGCCCCTGAACACTGAAGCTTTCTTT
TRBD2,TRBV5-6,TRBJ2-3,.,CASSQTSGADTQYF,TGTGCCAGCAGCCAGACTAGCGGGGCAGATACGCAGTATTTT
.,TRBV7-9,TRBJ1-2,.,CASMRDYGYTF,TGTGCCAGCATGCGCGACTATGGCTACACCTTC
.,TRBV6-6,TRBJ2-7,.,CASRHSYEQYF,TGTGCCAGCAGGCACTCCTACGAGCAGTACTTC
.,TRBV19,TRBJ1-2,.,CASSKGNNYGYTF,TGTGCCAGTAGTAAGGGTAATAACTATGGCTACACCTTC
.,TRBV19,TRBJ1-5,.,CASSIVAQGSQPQHF,TGTGCCAGTAGTATAGTAGCACAGGGAAGTCAGCCCCAGCATTTT
TRBD1,TRBV5-4,TRBJ1-3,once,CASSLTGAGNTIYF,TGTGCCAGCAGCTTGACAGGGGCTGGAAACACCATATATTTT
.,TRBV15,TRBJ2-2,.,CATSRDARVVGELFF,TGTGCCACCAGCAGAGATGCCAGGGTGGTCGGGGAGCTGTTTTTT
.,TRBV2,TRBJ2-3,.,CASRASTTDTQYF,TGTGCCAGCAGGGCTTCGACCACAGATACGCAGTATTTT
.,TRBV7-9,TRBJ1-1,.,CASSPTGLVAEAFF,TGTGCCAGCAGCCCGACGGGCCTTGTGGCTGAAGCTTTCTTT
.,TRBV6-7,TRBJ2-1,.,CASLQRALLGSYNEQFF,TGTGCCAGCTTACAGAGGGCGCTCCTGGGCTCCTACAATGAGCAGTTCTTC
.,TRBV6-5,TRBJ1-4,.,CASSPTTPVKLFF,TGTGCCAGCAGTCCGACTACCCCCGTGAAACTGTTTTTT
.,TRBV6-5,TRBJ1-2,.,CASSYSSGNYGYTF,TGTGCCAGCAGTTACTCGTCCGGGAACTATGGCTACACCTTC
.,TRBV9,TRBJ2-3,.,CASSTINQGADTQYF,TGTGCCAGCAGCACGATCAATCAGGGAGCAGATACGCAGTATTTT
TRBD2,TRBV28,TRBJ2-1,.,CASSRLAGYNEQFF,TGTGCCAGCAGTCGACTAGCGGGTTACAATGAGCAGTTCTTC
TRBD1,TRBV9,TRBJ2-1,.,CASSVDPGGEQFF,TGTGCCAGCAGCGTAGACCCAGGGGGTGAGCAGTTCTTC
.,TRBV6-5,TRBJ1-2,.,CASRRRTYNYGYTF,TGTGCCAGCAGGCGGCGGACTTATAACTATGGCTACACCTTC
TRBD1,TRBV5-1,TRBJ2-3,.,CASSFRQGGTDTQYF,TGCGCCAGCAGCTTCCGACAGGGCGGCACAGATACGCAGTATTTT
.,TRBV19,TRBJ1-5,.,CASSGRANQPQHF,TGTGCCAGTAGTGGCAGGGCCAATCAGCCCCAGCATTTT
.,TRBV6-1,TRBJ1-5,.,CASSRADSNQPQHF,TGTGCCAGCAGTCGCGCAGATAGCAATCAGCCCCAGCATTTT
.,TRBV23-1,TRBJ2-6,once,CASSPPRTDSGANVLTF,TGCGCCAGCAGTCCGCCAAGGACAGACTCTGGGGCCAACGTCCTGACTTTC
.,TRBV29-1,TRBJ2-6,.,CSVERDVDSGANVLTF,TGCAGCGTTGAAAGGGACGTAGACTCTGGGGCCAACGTCCTGACTTTC